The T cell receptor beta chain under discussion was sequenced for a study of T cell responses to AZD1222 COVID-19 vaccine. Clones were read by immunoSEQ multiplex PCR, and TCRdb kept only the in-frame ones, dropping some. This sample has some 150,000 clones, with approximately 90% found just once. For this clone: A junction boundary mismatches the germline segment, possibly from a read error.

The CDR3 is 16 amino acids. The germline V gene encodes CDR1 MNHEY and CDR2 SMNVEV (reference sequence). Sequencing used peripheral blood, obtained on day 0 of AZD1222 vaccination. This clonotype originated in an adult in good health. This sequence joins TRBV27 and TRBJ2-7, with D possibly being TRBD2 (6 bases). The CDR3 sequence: CASRFRGERTHYEQYF. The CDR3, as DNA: TGTGCCAGCCGTTTTCGCGGGGAGCGGACCCATTACGAGCAGTACTTC.